The subject of this entry is one T cell receptor (beta chain). Its antigen is currently not known. No base-level quality is on record; no much larger clone is a single base apart. This entry belongs to a study of cytomegalovirus exposure and HLA in healthy donors (dated by TCRdb to the late 2010s). About the investigation overall: According to an earlier analysis of a few hundred of the donors, some 180 million T cells yielded 117 million unique TCR beta sequences and 250 to 350 Gb of sequence data. An early release covering more than 500 HLA-typed donors comprised 300 to 350 gigabases of sequencing data and around 86 million unique TCR sequences. Of the approximately 400 genotyped donors, over 80% were placed in the genetic ancestry cluster associated with self-reported Caucasian donors. The study aimed to test whether cataloging public T cell receptors could reveal signatures of past pathogen exposure. The T cell repertoires of 550 to 850 subjects were profiled by immunosequencing and related to cytomegalovirus serostatus. A separate validation cohort of 90 to 150 different subjects was used in addition to the roughly 670-subject first cohort. To predict cytomegalovirus infection status, the study combined high-throughput TCR immunosequencing, statistical association of individual TCRs with disease status, and machine learning. A later analysis re-analyzed previously published TCR beta repertoires from 500 to 700 donors and added high-resolution HLA genotyping to study TCR occurrence patterns. The later analysis used no new phenotypic data to find candidate immune exposures, relying instead on TCR beta sequences and their occurrence across donors. An earlier analysis of 587 of the donors used high-throughput TCR beta sequencing to judge whether each TCR beta V gene segment behaved as functional or pseudogenic. Donor age, sex, ethnicity and CMV serostatus were compiled together with the repertoire data. A later genetic analysis used genome-wide SNP genotypes for about 60% of the roughly 670 donors, treating that subset as a discovery cohort. Every discovery cohort repertoire had been produced on one sequencing platform. Both class I and class II loci were covered by HLA typing, at four-digit resolution. The number of typed donors differed by locus: roughly 629-630 for A, B, C, DRB1 and DQB1; 500 to 550 for DQA1; 606 for DPA1; and approximately 450 for DPB1. A handful of DR-DQ haplotypes were treated as single units for association and clustering because of strong linkage in the cohort. Among roughly 400 genotyped donors of the cohort, an average of about 240,000 unique TCR beta nucleotide sequences were sequenced per donor, around 20% of them non-productive. The research as a whole found: Sequencing depth was assumed to be roughly uniform across donors in the presence/absence analyses, though that assumption may not hold. A later genetic analysis associated a missense DCLRE1C variant with V-gene and J-gene trimming of TCR beta chains, and an independent cohort replicated the association. The authors suggested that the approach could potentially be extended to other disease states and immunological phenotypes. At a false discovery rate of 0.05, a later analysis linked about 16,000 TCR beta sequences to specific HLA alleles. Across donors, most TCR sequences were observed very rarely, whereas some public TCRs were present in many individuals. When HLA alleles, especially DR and DQ, strongly co-occurred, TCR associations were difficult to assign to individual alleles. Most CMV-associated TCR beta chains appeared to be HLA-restricted in a later analysis, and the HLA associations seemed to be driven largely by CMV exposure. CMV serostatus was the only immune exposure information available for the cohort. In an earlier analysis of more than 500 of the donors, most TCR beta V segments appeared in productive rearrangements about 87% or about 30% of the time, broadly matching IMGT annotations. According to a later analysis, TCR association rates differed among HLA loci, with DRB1 alleles showing the most associated TCRs and HLA-C alleles showing the fewest. A further reported finding was that TCR beta sequences accurately predicted the HLA-A and HLA-B alleles for most subjects in the first cohort. In vitro tests confirmed that a few of the cytomegalovirus-associated TCR beta chains recognize cytomegalovirus antigens. The earlier analysis of almost 600 of the donors excluded roughly 17 rarely observed V segments, including chromosome 9 orphons, because counts were too low. The study listed 150 to 200 TCR beta chains as associated with cytomegalovirus. Correlated functional status among segregating V segments might be attributable to linkage disequilibrium, but an unknown experimental factor could not be ruled out. This cohort had only TCR beta chains sequenced, and the lack of alpha or paired-chain data limited which features could be detected. A group of highly shared sequence variants was considered likely to be a technical artifact of the sequencing pipeline. Some IMGT-functional V segments, including TRBV6-2 and TRBV6-3, could not be told apart with the 87-base-pair reads, so those segments were excluded. According to a later analysis, parvovirus B19, influenza, CMV and Epstein-Barr virus appeared linked to several top co-occurrence clusters. Compared with the roughly 700-donor mean, donors in an Asian-associated ancestry cluster had fewer N-insertions in productive TCRs, according to a later genetic analysis. The classifier was reported to diagnose cytomegalovirus status with high specificity and sensitivity in both the original and validation cohorts. HLA typing was unavailable for some donors at each locus, so association tests used only the typed subset. A later analysis found that HLA-associated TCR beta chains were more clonally expanded and had lower generation probabilities than equally common non-associated chains.

The cohort was made up of around 720 healthy bone marrow donors. At the time of sampling, all cohort members were nominally healthy, though unrecorded immune exposures were likely present. The donor was CMV seropositive and belonged to the group of some 290 seropositive cohort members. A peripheral blood sample was collected from each donor, and TCR beta sequencing was performed on peripheral blood mononuclear cells. The Qiagen DNeasy Blood Extraction Kit was used to extract genomic DNA from the blood cell samples. Libraries were constructed by the immunoSEQ multiplex PCR assay. A mixture of 60 forward primers for TCR Vbeta segments and 13 reverse primers for TCR Jbeta segments was used in the multiplex PCR. A multiplex PCR assay on genomic DNA amplified the CDR3 region of rearranged TCR beta genes. On the Illumina HiSeq System, the amplified TCR beta libraries were sequenced as 87-base-pair reads. The original methods were these. Across the 600 to 700 repertoires, a later analysis counted approximately 75 million unique TCR beta chains, roughly 11 million of which were shared by at least two donors. Raw reads were error-corrected and collapsed into unique sequences with a nearest-neighbor algorithm that merged closely related sequences to remove PCR and sequencing errors. CDR3 sequences were aligned to IMGT reference sequences to assign V, D and J gene segments. Each retained sequence needed at least a six-nucleotide match to both a V gene segment and a J gene segment. Rearrangements were called productive when the CDR3 lacked stop codons and stayed in frame with V and J; all others were non-productive. Following IMGT convention, CDR3 was defined as the stretch from the second conserved V-encoded cysteine to the conserved J-encoded phenylalanine. The earlier analysis of a few hundred of the donors excluded any sequence lacking an unambiguous match to a single V gene segment. An earlier analysis of 500 to 700 of the donors classified V segments as functional when productive rearrangements were above 56.7% and as segregating when the standard deviation between donors was above 5%. A statistical classification framework was built to diagnose cytomegalovirus status from the catalog of TCR beta chain sequences. A later analysis assigned V and J genes by comparing TCR nucleotide sequences with IMGT/GENE-DB human TR gene sequences. A later analysis assigned CDR3 sequences and most-parsimonious VDJ recombination scenarios with the TCRdist pipeline. In a later analysis, every TCR beta chain was defined by the combination of its CDR3 amino acid sequence and its V-gene family, and reads without a unique V-gene family were dropped. As a way to deal with suspected cross-contamination and a sequencing artifact, a later analysis dropped approximately 570 nucleotide sequences that were highly shared and had low generation probability. A later analysis calculated a clonal expansion index for each public chain from normalized within-repertoire ranks of inferred template counts. A later analysis computed generation probabilities with a VDJ recombination model fitted to out-of-frame rearrangements, and checked the results against IGoR. Hypergeometric tests were used in a later analysis to score TCR-TCR, TCR-HLA and TCR-CMV co-occurrence, with a repertoire-size bias correction applied to the TCR pairs. In a later analysis, false discovery rates were estimated by permuting HLA or CMV assignments 20 times. In a later analysis, co-occurring TCRs were grouped using DBSCAN, with TCRdist sequence similarity added in when clustering inside HLA-allele-positive subsets. For co-occurrence clustering, repertoires with fewer than 30,000 or more than 120,000 public chains were excluded, along with roughly 5 repertoires with anomalous nucleotide sharing. TCRdb stores this immuneACCESS table with in-frame sequences only. Part of the clones is absent; in the studies checked, under half of the shortfall reflects unresolved V genes, and no reason is known for the rest. The D gene and trimming were derived from the DNA, and the V and J assignments and clone size from that table. This sample comprises 150,000 to 200,000 clones, approximately 80% of them detected only once. The top ten constitute 7% of the sample.

Taken from the germline V gene, the CDR1 and CDR2 loops are MNHNS and SASEGT. Spanning cysteine to phenylalanine, the CDR3 consists of 15 amino acids. CDR3 DNA only is kept here, 45 bases in frame from base 1. Trimming at the junction amounts to 2 bases on V and 4 bases on J, and the germline ends lie 12 bases apart. Sequencing was performed on PBMCs. The TCR was taken from a woman in her 40s in good health and CMV-seropositive. The chain employs TRBV6-1 and TRBJ2-1; no D segment can be confidently identified. The DNA sequence is given as TGTGCCAGCAGTGAAAATTGGGCATTTTACAATGAGCAGTTCTTC. This codes for CASSENWAFYNEQFF.